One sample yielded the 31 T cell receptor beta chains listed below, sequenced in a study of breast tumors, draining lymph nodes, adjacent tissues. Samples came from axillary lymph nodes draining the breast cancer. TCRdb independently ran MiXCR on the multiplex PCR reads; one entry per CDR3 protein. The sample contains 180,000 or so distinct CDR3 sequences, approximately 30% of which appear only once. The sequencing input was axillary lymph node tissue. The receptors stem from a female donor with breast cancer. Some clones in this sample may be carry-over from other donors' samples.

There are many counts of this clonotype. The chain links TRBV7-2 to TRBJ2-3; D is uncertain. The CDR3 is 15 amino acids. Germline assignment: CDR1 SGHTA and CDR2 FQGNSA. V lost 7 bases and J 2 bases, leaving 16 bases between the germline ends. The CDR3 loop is CASTKTGIYTDTQYF. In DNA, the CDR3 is TGTGCCAGCACCAAAACGGGCATTTACACAGATACGCAGTATTTT.

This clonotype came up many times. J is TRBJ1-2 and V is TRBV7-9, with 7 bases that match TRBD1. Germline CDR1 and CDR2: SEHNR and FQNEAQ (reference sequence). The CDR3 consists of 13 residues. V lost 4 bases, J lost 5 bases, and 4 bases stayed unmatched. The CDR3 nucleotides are TGTGCCAGCAGCTGGGACAGTTATTATGGCTACACCTTC. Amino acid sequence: CASSWDSYYGYTF.

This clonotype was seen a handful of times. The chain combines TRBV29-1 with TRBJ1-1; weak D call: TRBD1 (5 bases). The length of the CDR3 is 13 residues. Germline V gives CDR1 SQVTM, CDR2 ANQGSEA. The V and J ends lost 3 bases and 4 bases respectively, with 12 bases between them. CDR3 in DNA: TGCAGCGTTGAGTGGTCGAGGGGCACTGAAGCTTTCTTT. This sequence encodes CSVEWSRGTEAFF.

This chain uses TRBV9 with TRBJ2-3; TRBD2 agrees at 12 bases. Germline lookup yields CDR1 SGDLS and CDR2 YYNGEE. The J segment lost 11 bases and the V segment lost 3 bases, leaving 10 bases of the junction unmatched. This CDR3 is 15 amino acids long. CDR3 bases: TGTGCCAGCAGCGCCGGGACTAGCGGGTACAATGAGCAGTATTTT. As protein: CASSAGTSGYNEQYF.

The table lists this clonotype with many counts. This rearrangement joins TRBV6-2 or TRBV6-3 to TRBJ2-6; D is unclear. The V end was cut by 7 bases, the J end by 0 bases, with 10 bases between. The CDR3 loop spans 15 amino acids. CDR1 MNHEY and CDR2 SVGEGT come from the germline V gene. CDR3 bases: TGTGCCAGCACTCGATCGGTCTCTGGGGCCAACGTCCTGACTTTC. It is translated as CASTRSVSGANVLTF.

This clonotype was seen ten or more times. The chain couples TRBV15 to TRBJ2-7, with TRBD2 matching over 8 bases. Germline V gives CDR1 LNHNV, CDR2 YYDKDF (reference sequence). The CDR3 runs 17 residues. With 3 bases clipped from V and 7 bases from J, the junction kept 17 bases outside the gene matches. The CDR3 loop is CATSRGPTGGGPYEQYF. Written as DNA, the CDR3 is TGTGCCACCAGCAGGGGCCCCACGGGGGGGGGACCGTATGAGCAGTACTTC. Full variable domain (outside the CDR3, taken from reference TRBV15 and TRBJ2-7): DAMVIQNPRYQVTQFGKPVTLSCSQTLNHNVMYWYQQKSSQAPKLLFHYYDKDFNNEADTPDNFQSRRPNTSFCFLDIRSPGLGDTAMYLCATSRGPTGGGPYEQYFGPGTRLTVT.

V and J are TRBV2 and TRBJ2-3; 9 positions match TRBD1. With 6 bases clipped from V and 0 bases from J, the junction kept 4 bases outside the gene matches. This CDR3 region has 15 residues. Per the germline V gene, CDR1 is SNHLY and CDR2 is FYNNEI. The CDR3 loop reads CASRQGAVSTDTQYF. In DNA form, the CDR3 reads TGTGCCAGCAGACAGGGGGCGGTGAGCACAGATACGCAGTATTTT.

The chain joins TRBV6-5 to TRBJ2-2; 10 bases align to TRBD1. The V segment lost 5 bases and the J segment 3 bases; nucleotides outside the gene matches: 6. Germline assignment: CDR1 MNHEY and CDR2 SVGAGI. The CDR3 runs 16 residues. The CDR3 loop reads CASSDWTGGYTGELFF. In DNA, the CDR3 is TGTGCCAGCAGTGACTGGACAGGGGGTTACACCGGGGAGCTGTTTTTT.

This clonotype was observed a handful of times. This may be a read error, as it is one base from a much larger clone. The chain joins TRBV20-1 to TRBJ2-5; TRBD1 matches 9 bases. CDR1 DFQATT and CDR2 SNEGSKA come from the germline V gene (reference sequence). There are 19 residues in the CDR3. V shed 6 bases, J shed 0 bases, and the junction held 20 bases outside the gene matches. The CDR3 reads CSAFPRTGAAVGYQETQYF. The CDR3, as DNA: TGCAGTGCCTTCCCCAGGACAGGGGCCGCTGTAGGGTACCAAGAGACCCAGTACTTC.

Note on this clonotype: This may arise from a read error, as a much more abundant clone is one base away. CDR3 bases: TGCGCCAGCAGCCAAGTTTTGGGGGGGGTCTCCACCTGCGAGCAGTACTTC. Translating gives CASSQVLGGVSTCEQYF. The chain recombines TRBV4-1 with TRBJ2-7, with 7 positions matching TRBD2. Per the germline V gene, CDR1 is MGHRA and CDR2 is YSYEKL. The CDR3 length is 17 residues. With V trimmed by 1 base and J by 6 bases, 15 bases remained unmatched.

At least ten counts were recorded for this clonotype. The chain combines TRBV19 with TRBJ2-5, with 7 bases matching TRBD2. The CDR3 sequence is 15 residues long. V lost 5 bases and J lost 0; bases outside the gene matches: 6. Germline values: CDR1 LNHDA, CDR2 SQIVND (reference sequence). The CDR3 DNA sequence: TGTGCCAGTAGTCCCGTCGGGGGGTACCAAGAGACCCAGTACTTC. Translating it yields CASSPVGGYQETQYF.

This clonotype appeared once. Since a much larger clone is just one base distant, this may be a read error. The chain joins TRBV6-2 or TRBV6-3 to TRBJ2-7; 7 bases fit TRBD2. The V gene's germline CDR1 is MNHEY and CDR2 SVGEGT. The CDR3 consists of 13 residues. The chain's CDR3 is CASSWETSYGQYF. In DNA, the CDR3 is TGTGCCAGCAGTTGGGAGACTAGCTACGGGCAGTACTTC.

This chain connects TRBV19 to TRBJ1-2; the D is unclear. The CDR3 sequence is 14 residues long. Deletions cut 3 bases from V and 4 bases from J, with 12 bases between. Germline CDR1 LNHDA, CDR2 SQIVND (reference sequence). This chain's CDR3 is CASSMETIVYGYTF. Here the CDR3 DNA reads TGTGCCAGTAGTATGGAGACAATCGTCTATGGCTACACCTTC.

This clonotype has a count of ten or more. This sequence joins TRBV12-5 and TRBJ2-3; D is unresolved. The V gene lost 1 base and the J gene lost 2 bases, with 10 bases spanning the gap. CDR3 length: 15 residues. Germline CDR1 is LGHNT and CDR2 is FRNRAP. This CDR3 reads CASGLGQANTDTQYF. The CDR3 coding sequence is TGTGCTAGTGGTTTGGGGCAGGCAAACACAGATACGCAGTATTTT. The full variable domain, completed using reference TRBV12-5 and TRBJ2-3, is DARVTQTPRHKVTEMGQEVTMRCQPILGHNTVFWYRQTMMQGLELLAYFRNRAPLDDSGMPKDRFSAEMPDATLATLKIQPSEPRDSAVYFCASGLGQANTDTQYFGPGTRLTVL.

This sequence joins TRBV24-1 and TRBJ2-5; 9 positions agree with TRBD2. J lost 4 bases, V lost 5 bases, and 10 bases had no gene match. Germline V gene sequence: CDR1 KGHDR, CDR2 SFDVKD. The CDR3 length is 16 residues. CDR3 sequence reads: CATSAQGGGGIETQYF. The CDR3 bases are TGTGCCACCAGTGCCCAAGGCGGGGGGGGGATAGAGACCCAGTACTTC.

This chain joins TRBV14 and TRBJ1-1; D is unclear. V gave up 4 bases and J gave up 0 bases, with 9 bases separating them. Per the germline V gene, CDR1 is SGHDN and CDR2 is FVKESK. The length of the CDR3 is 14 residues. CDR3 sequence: CASSRAPLNTEAFF. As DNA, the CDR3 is TGTGCCAGCAGCCGAGCGCCCTTGAACACTGAAGCTTTCTTT.

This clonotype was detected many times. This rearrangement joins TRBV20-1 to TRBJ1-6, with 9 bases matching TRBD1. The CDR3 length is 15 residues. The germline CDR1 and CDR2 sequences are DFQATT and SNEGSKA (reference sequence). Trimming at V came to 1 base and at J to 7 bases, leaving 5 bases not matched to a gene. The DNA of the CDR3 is TGCAGTGCTAGAGGCGGGACAGGGTACAATTCACCCCTCCACTTT. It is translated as CSARGGTGYNSPLHF.

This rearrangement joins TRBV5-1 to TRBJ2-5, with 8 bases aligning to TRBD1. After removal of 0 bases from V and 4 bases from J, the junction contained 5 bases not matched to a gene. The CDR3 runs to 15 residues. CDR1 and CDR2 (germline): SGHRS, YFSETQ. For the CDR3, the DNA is TGCGCCAGCAGCTTGGATGGGACAGGTTCAGAGACCCAGTACTTC. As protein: CASSLDGTGSETQYF.

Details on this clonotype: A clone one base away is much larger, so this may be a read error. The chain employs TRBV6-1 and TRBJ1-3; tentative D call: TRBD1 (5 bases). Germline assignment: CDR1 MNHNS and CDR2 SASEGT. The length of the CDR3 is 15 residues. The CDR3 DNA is TGTGCCGGCAGTGAAGTTAAGGGGCCTGGAAACACCATATATTTT. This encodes CAGSEVKGPGNTIYF.

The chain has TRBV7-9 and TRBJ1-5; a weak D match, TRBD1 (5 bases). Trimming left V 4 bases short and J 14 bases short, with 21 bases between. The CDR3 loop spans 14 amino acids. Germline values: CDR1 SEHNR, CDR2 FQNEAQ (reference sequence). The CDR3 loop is CASSSGTSGTHEHF. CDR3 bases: TGTGCCAGCAGCTCAGGGACTAGCGGGACTCACGAGCATTTT. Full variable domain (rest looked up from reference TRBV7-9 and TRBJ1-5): DTGVSQNPRHKITKRGQNVTFRCDPISEHNRLYWYRQTLGQGPEFLTYFQNEAQLEKSRLLSDRFSAERPKGSFSTLEIQRTEQGDSAMYLCASSSGTSGTHEHFGDGTRLSIL.

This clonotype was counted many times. For the CDR3, the DNA is TGTGCCAGCAGCCCGGGGGGTATCAAATCACCCCTCCACTTT. Translating it yields CASSPGGIKSPLHF. The chain has TRBV28 and TRBJ1-6; D possibly corresponds to TRBD1 (5 bases). The V and J ends lost 6 bases and 10 bases respectively, with 16 bases between them. CDR1 is MDHEN, CDR2 SYDVKM, per germline. The CDR3 totals 14 residues.

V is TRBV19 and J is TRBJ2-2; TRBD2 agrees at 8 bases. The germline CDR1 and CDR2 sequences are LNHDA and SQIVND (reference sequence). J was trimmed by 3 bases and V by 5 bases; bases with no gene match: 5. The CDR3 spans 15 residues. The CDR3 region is CASSPGGADTGELFF. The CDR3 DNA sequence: TGTGCCAGTAGTCCCGGGGGGGCGGACACCGGGGAGCTGTTTTTT.

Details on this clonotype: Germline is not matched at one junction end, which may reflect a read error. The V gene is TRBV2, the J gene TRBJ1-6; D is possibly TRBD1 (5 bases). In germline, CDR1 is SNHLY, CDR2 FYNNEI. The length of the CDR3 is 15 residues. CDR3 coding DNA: TGTGCCAGCAATGAACGTGGGGGTCGGGATTCACCCCTCCACTTT. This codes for CASNERGGRDSPLHF.

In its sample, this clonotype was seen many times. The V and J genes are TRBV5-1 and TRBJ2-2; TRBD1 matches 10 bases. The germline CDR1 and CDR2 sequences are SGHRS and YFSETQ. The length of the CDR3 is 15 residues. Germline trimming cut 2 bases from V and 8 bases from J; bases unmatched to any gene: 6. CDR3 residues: CASSFDRGQGGELFF. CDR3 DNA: TGCGCCAGCAGCTTCGACAGGGGGCAGGGAGGGGAGCTGTTTTTT.

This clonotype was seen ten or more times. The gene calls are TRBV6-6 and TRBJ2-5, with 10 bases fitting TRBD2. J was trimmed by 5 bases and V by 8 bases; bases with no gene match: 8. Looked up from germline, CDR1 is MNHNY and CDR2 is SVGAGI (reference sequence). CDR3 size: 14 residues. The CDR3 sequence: CASYSAGGQETQYF. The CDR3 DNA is TGTGCCAGCTATTCAGCGGGGGGGCAGGAGACCCAGTACTTC.

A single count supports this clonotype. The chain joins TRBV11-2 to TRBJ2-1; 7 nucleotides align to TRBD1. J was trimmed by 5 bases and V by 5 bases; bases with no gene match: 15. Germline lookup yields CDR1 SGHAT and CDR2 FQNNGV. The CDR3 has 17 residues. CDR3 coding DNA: TGTGCCAGCAGCCGCAACGGGCAGGGGGTTAGCGACAATGAGCAGTTCTTC. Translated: CASSRNGQGVSDNEQFF.

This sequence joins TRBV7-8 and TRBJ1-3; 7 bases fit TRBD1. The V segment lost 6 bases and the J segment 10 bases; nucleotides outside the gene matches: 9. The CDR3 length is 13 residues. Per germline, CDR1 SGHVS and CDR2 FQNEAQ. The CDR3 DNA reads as TGTGCCAGCAGTGAAAAGGGGGCGGATACCATATATTTT. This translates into CASSEKGADTIYF.

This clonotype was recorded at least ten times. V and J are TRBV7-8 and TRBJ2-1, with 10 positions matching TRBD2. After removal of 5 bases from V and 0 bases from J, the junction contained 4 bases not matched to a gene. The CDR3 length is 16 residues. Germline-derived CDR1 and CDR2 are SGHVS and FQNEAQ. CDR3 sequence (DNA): TGTGCCAGCAGCCCCCGGACTAGCGGCTCCTACAATGAGCAGTTCTTC. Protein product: CASSPRTSGSYNEQFF.

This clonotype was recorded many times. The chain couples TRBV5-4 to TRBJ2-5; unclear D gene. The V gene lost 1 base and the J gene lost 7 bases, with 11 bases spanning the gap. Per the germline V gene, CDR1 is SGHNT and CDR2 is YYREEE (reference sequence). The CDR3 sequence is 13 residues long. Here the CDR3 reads CASSLNKGGTQYF. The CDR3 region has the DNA TGTGCCAGCAGCTTGAATAAAGGCGGGACCCAGTACTTC.

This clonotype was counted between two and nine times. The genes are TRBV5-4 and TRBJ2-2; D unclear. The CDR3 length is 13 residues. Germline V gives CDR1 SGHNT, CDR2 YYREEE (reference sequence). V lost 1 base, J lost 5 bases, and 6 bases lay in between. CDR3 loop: CASSLPETGELFF. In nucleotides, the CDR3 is TGTGCCAGCAGCTTGCCAGAGACCGGGGAGCTGTTTTTT. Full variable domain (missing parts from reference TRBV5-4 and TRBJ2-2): ETGVTQSPTHLIKTRGQQVTLRCSSQSGHNTVSWYQQALGQGPQFIFQYYREEENGRGNFPPRFSGLQFPNYSSELNVNALELDDSALYLCASSLPETGELFFGEGSRLTVL.

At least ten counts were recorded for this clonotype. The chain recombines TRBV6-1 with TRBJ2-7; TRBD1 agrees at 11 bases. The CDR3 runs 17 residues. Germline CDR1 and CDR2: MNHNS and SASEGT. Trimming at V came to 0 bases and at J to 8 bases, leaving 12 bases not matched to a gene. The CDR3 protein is CASSEAGLRTGGYQQYF. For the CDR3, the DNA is TGTGCCAGCAGTGAAGCGGGTTTAAGGACAGGGGGCTATCAGCAGTACTTC.